Each of the 17 T cell receptor beta chains below was sequenced from the same sample in a study of blood T cell repertoires in COVID-19 (dated by TCRdb to 2019 to 2021). Library construction relied on the immunoSEQ multiplex PCR assay. TCRdb mirrors the immuneACCESS table, restricted to in-frame sequences. Some clones are absent from its copies; in checked studies, under half trace to an unresolved V gene, and the reason for the others is unknown. The sample profile shows about 200,000 clones; around 85% of them were found once. Jointly, the top ten make up about 19% of the sample. Sequenced input: PBMCs or T cells enriched from blood (not recorded which). These TCRs come from a man aged 35-49 years who had recovered from COVID-19.

The rearrangement uses TRBV5-1 and TRBJ2-1; D is ambiguous. Trimming shortened V by 6 bases and J by 8 bases, and 15 bases separated the two germline ends. CDR1 and CDR2 from the germline V gene are SGHRS and YFSETQ. The CDR3 runs 13 residues. The CDR3 DNA reads TGCGCCAGCACCGGCCCCACGGCGGATGAGCAGTTCTTC. This encodes CASTGPTADEQFF.

The rearrangement links TRBV7-8 to TRBJ2-5, with D unclear. V lost 1 base, J lost 1 base, and 7 bases lay in between. The CDR3 contains 14 residues. Germline values: CDR1 SGHVS, CDR2 FQNEAQ. CDR3 sequence: CASSLVLSQETQYF. CDR3 DNA sequence: TGTGCCAGCAGCTTAGTTCTTAGCCAAGAGACCCAGTACTTC.

This chain joins TRBV7-9 and TRBJ2-7, with D possibly TRBD2 on 6 matching bases. CDR3 length equals 15 residues. The germline gives CDR1 SEHNR, CDR2 FQNEAQ (reference sequence). Trimming stripped 5 bases from V and 4 bases from J, with 18 bases between. This CDR3 is CASSLHGTGAYEQYF. Here the CDR3 DNA reads TGTGCCAGCAGCCTTCACGGGACTGGAGCGTACGAGCAGTACTTC.

The V gene is TRBV5-1, the J gene TRBJ1-1, with 8 bases aligning to TRBD1. Germline CDR1 reads SGHRS; CDR2 reads YFSETQ. V lost 0 bases to trimming and J lost 4 bases; unmatched junction nucleotides: 5. CDR3 length equals 15 residues. The chain's CDR3 is CASSLGTGPVTEAFF. Written as DNA, the CDR3 is TGCGCCAGCAGCTTGGGGACAGGGCCTGTCACTGAAGCTTTCTTT.

V is TRBV6-1 and J is TRBJ2-2; 9 bases are shared with TRBD1. The junction had 4 bases not matched to a gene; V was cut back by 2 bases and J by 6 bases. In germline, CDR1 is MNHNS, CDR2 SASEGT. The CDR3 extends over 15 amino acids. The DNA for the CDR3 is TGTGCCAGCAGTGAACCGGGACAGGGTGCCGGGGAGCTGTTTTTT. Its translation is CASSEPGQGAGELFF.

This clone was counted only a few times. Here the CDR3 reads CAITLGQFTEAFF. The CDR3 region has the DNA TGTGCCATCACCCTTGGCCAATTCACTGAAGCTTTCTTT. The chain employs TRBV10-3 and TRBJ1-1; D call uncertain. Germline assignment: CDR1 ENHRY and CDR2 SYGVKD. Trimming left V 7 bases short and J 4 bases short, with 13 bases between. This CDR3 has 13 residues.

This clone has just a few counts. The chain carries TRBV5-6 and TRBJ2-7; 9 nucleotides align to TRBD2. The V segment lost 2 bases and the J segment 3 bases; nucleotides outside the gene matches: 12. The CDR3 runs to 17 residues. CDR1 and CDR2 from the germline V gene are SGHDT and YYEEEE. The chain's CDR3 is CASSLGFSGRQLYEQYF. For the CDR3, the DNA is TGTGCCAGCAGCTTAGGATTTAGCGGGAGACAACTCTACGAGCAGTACTTC.

The V call is TRBV7-3, the J call TRBJ2-2, with D perhaps TRBD2 (5 bases). This CDR3 region has 14 residues. Looked up from germline, CDR1 is SGHTA and CDR2 is FQGTGA. Trimming left V 1 base short and J 7 bases short, with 10 bases between. CDR3 coding DNA: TGTGCCAGCAGCTTAAGAGGGATGGACGGGGAGCTGTTTTTT. Protein product: CASSLRGMDGELFF.

This clone showed up just a few times. V and J are TRBV7-2 and TRBJ2-7, with 14 bases identical to TRBD2. CDR1 and CDR2 (germline): SGHTA, FQGNSA. This CDR3 has 18 amino acids. Trimming cost V 2 bases and J 7 bases; bases outside gene matches: 13. The CDR3: CASSLHLPGLAGAKEQYF. The CDR3 region has the DNA TGTGCCAGCAGCTTACATCTCCCGGGACTAGCGGGAGCGAAAGAGCAGTACTTC.

This clone was detected a few times. Different DNA sequences within this sample yield the same CDR3. The rearrangement joins TRBV3-1 (or the pseudogene TRBV3-2) to TRBJ1-1; D remains ambiguous. The germline V and J ends were trimmed by 1 base and 5 bases, with 8 bases remaining between them. The CDR3 totals 13 residues. From germline, CDR1 is LGHDT and CDR2 YNNKEL (reference sequence). CDR3: CASSQGRGTEAFF. The CDR3 DNA sequence: TGTGCCAGCAGCCAAGGGAGAGGGACTGAAGCTTTCTTT.

In this sample, this clone turned up a few times. The chain couples TRBV19 to TRBJ2-7, with 10 bases matching TRBD1. Germline-derived CDR1 and CDR2 are LNHDA and SQIVND (reference sequence). CDR3 size: 14 residues. Unmatched junction bases numbered 8, after V lost 5 bases and J lost 7 bases. Here the CDR3 reads CASSPRDRGWEQYF. The CDR3 region has the DNA TGTGCCAGTAGTCCGCGGGACAGGGGCTGGGAGCAGTACTTC.

The genes are TRBV18 and TRBJ2-2; D remains ambiguous. Germline CDR1 reads KGHSH; CDR2 reads LQKENI. This CDR3 is 12 amino acids long. V lost 5 bases to trimming and J lost 6 bases, with 7 bases between them. The CDR3 reads CASSSGSGELFF. The CDR3 nucleotides read TGTGCCAGCTCATCAGGCTCCGGGGAGCTGTTTTTT.

V usage is TRBV7-8 and J usage is TRBJ2-5; 11 nucleotides agree with TRBD2. This CDR3 contains 20 residues. V was clipped by 2 bases and J by 3 bases; unmatched bases: 17. The germline V gene has CDR1 SGHVS and CDR2 FQNEAQ. CDR3 amino acids: CASSLKGSGTSGRGEETQYF. CDR3 nucleotides: TGTGCCAGCAGCTTAAAAGGCTCCGGGACTAGCGGCCGGGGGGAAGAGACCCAGTACTTC.

This sequence joins TRBV12-5 and TRBJ2-3; 10 bases match TRBD2. Trimming cost V 0 bases and J 6 bases; bases outside gene matches: 21. Germline assignment: CDR1 LGHNT and CDR2 FRNRAP. The CDR3 runs 21 residues. CDR3 sequence reads: CASGLVRGTYHLAGGSDTQYF. The CDR3 DNA reads TGTGCTAGTGGTTTGGTACGCGGGACATACCACTTAGCGGGAGGATCGGATACGCAGTATTTT. The variable domain in full, completed from reference TRBV12-5 and TRBJ2-3, reads DARVTQTPRHKVTEMGQEVTMRCQPILGHNTVFWYRQTMMQGLELLAYFRNRAPLDDSGMPKDRFSAEMPDATLATLKIQPSEPRDSAVYFCASGLVRGTYHLAGGSDTQYFGPGTRLTVL.

This sequence joins TRBV6-5 and TRBJ2-2; no clear D gene. CDR1 is MNHEY and CDR2 is SVGAGI in the germline V gene. This CDR3 spans 16 amino acids. The V end lost 3 bases, the J end lost 4 bases, and 15 bases lay between the germline ends. CDR3 nucleotides: TGTGCCAGCAGTTATTCCGGCGGAGAGGCCACCGGGGAGCTGTTTTTT. It is translated as CASSYSGGEATGELFF.

The DNA of the CDR3 is TGCGCCAGCAGCTCCCCGACAGGGATCAACACCGGGGAGCTGTTTTTT. Protein: CASSSPTGINTGELFF. The rearrangement joins TRBV5-1 to TRBJ2-2, with 7 nucleotides matching TRBD1. Germline CDR1 SGHRS, CDR2 YFSETQ. The length of the CDR3 is 16 residues. V was pared by 3 bases and J by 2 bases, with 7 bases of the junction left unmatched.

The chain recombines TRBV7-9 with TRBJ1-1; possible D gene TRBD1, 5 bases. The V end lost 1 base, the J end lost 2 bases, and 11 bases lay between the germline ends. CDR3 length equals 15 residues. CDR1 SEHNR and CDR2 FQNEAQ come from the germline V gene (reference sequence). The CDR3 region is CASSLVGGRNTEAFF. In DNA form, the CDR3 reads TGTGCCAGCAGCTTAGTTGGGGGGAGAAACACTGAAGCTTTCTTT.